This record concerns one TCR beta chain sequence. What it binds is not known. These data are taken from a study of cytomegalovirus exposure and HLA in healthy donors. Overall study findings and caveats: It was reportedly the case that the classifier diagnosed cytomegalovirus status with high specificity and sensitivity. Common viral pathogens were later found to be apparently linked to several of the most significant clusters. Later analysis showed TCR association rates varying by HLA locus, highest for DRB1 and lowest for HLA-C. It was shown in a later analysis that HLA-associated TCR beta chains were more clonally expanded than other, equally common chains.

V trimming: 5 bases; J trimming: 6 bases; junction bases outside the gene matches: 13. The germline gives CDR1 SGHAT, CDR2 FQNNGV. The CDR3 totals 16 residues. The primer mix had 60 Vbeta and 13 Jbeta primers. Method: immunoSEQ multiplex PCR; TCRdb's copy keeps in-frame clones and lacks some. In the table there are roughly 230,000 clones, 70% to 90% of which are singletons. This sequence originates from a girl aged 2-10 years in good health and CMV-seronegative. This chain joins TRBV11-2 and TRBJ1-1; 9 positions match TRBD1. The sequenced material came from PBMCs. The DNA for the CDR3 is TGTGCCAGCAGCGCCGGGACAGGGATTCTGAGGCCTGAAGCTTTCTTT. Its protein product is CASSAGTGILRPEAFF.